The 18 T cell receptor beta chains below all came from one sample that was sequenced in a study of blood T cell repertoires in COVID-19. Libraries were prepared by immunoSEQ multiplex PCR; TCRdb keeps only in-frame clonotypes and omits some of them. The data show about 120,000 clones, about 82% seen once. Sequencing used peripheral blood. Receptors were obtained from a man aged 55 to 69 with active or convalescent COVID-19.

The chain employs TRBV3-1 (or the pseudogene TRBV3-2) and TRBJ2-1; no reliable D call. CDR3 size: 12 residues. The V and J ends lost 2 bases and 10 bases respectively, with 9 bases between them. CDR1 is LGHDT, CDR2 YNNKEL, per germline (reference sequence). In nucleotides, the CDR3 is TGTGCCAGCAGCCAACCATTGCGGGAGCAGTTCTTC. The encoded protein is CASSQPLREQFF.

This sequence joins TRBV4-3 and TRBJ2-3; 9 nucleotides match TRBD2. CDR1 and CDR2 (germline): LGHNA, YSLEER. CDR3 length: 19 amino acids. The junction had 14 bases not matched to a gene; V was cut back by 0 bases and J by 4 bases. The CDR3: CASSQDRFTSGLNPDTQYF. CDR3 DNA sequence: TGCGCCAGCAGCCAAGATCGATTCACTAGCGGGCTTAACCCAGATACGCAGTATTTT.

The chain uses TRBV6-6 and TRBJ1-3; 11 bases fit TRBD1. CDR3 length: 16 residues. CDR1 and CDR2 (germline): MNHNY, SVGAGI (reference sequence). The V and J ends lost 2 bases and 0 bases, in that order; junction bases with no gene match: 0. The CDR3: CASSYGTGGSGNTIYF. CDR3 sequence (DNA): TGTGCCAGCAGTTACGGGACAGGGGGCTCTGGAAACACCATATATTTT.

This chain's CDR3 is CASRPTGVDWTSTDTQYF. In nucleotides, the CDR3 is TGTGCCAGTAGGCCGACAGGGGTGGATTGGACTAGCACAGATACGCAGTATTTT. The rearrangement uses TRBV19 and TRBJ2-3, with 8 bases that match TRBD1. The V gene end was trimmed by 6 bases and the J gene end by 0 bases; junction bases not matched to a gene: 14. The germline V gene has CDR1 LNHDA and CDR2 SQIVND (reference sequence). The CDR3 spans 18 residues.

The table lists this clone with a count of one. The chain uses TRBV11-3 and TRBJ2-5; 7 positions agree with TRBD2. V was pared by 0 bases and J by 7 bases, with 2 bases of the junction left unmatched. The CDR3 length is 13 residues. Germline V gene data show CDR1 as SGHNT and CDR2 as YENEEA. CDR3 DNA sequence: TGTGCCAGCAGCTTAGATCCGGGGGGGACCCAGTACTTC. Its protein is CASSLDPGGTQYF.

In its sample, this clone was seen once. This chain links TRBV10-2 with TRBJ2-7; D is undetermined. The germline gives CDR1 WSHSY, CDR2 SAAADI. Trimming cost V 7 bases and J 2 bases, with 12 bases left between them. The CDR3 runs 13 residues. The CDR3 reads CASKRNRAYEQYF. The CDR3 nucleotides are TGCGCCAGCAAGCGAAATCGCGCCTACGAGCAGTACTTC.

This clone was found a few times. This rearrangement joins TRBV28 to TRBJ2-5; TRBD2 aligns across 10 bases. The length of the CDR3 is 16 residues. V lost 2 bases and J lost 2; bases outside the gene matches: 5. Germline V gene lookup returns CDR1 MDHEN and CDR2 SYDVKM. In DNA, the CDR3 is TGTGCCAGCAGTTTACACGGGACTAGCGTACAAGAGACCCAGTACTTC. It specifies CASSLHGTSVQETQYF.

The chain joins TRBV21-1 to TRBJ1-6. TRBV21-1 is noted as a pseudogene. CDR3 size: 17 residues. This chain's CDR3 is CASSKGYGEVRNSPLHF. Here the CDR3 DNA reads TGTGCCAGCAGCAAAGGATACGGGGAAGTAAGGAATTCACCCCTCCACTTT.

J is TRBJ2-6 and V is TRBV5-1; TRBD2 aligns across 14 bases. V was pared by 0 bases and J by 2 bases, with 13 bases of the junction left unmatched. CDR1 and CDR2 from the germline V gene are SGHRS and YFSETQ. The CDR3 contains 22 residues. CDR3 sequence (DNA): TGCGCCAGCAGCTTGGGACTAGCGGGAGGGGTCGGCTCTTTTACTGGGGCCAACGTCCTGACTTTC. It yields the protein CASSLGLAGGVGSFTGANVLTF.

The V gene is TRBV28, the J gene TRBJ1-2; D perhaps matches TRBD1 (5 bases). The V and J ends lost 6 bases and 4 bases respectively, with 9 bases between them. Germline V gene sequence: CDR1 MDHEN, CDR2 SYDVKM. There are 12 residues in the CDR3. In DNA form, the CDR3 reads TGTGCCAGCAGGCAGGGTGTCTATGGCTACACCTTC. Its translation is CASRQGVYGYTF.

This clone has a handful of counts. The chain couples TRBV7-8 to TRBJ1-2; TRBD1 matches at 8 bases. The CDR3 loop spans 13 amino acids. Germline CDR1 reads SGHVS; CDR2 reads FQNEAQ. With V trimmed by 5 bases and J by 8 bases, 7 bases remained unmatched. This CDR3 is CASSTRTGSGYTF. CDR3 nucleotide sequence: TGTGCCAGCAGCACCCGGACAGGGAGCGGCTACACCTTC.

The chain recombines TRBV5-8 with TRBJ2-1; TRBD2 might be the D (7 bases). Germline V gene sequence: CDR1 SGHTS, CDR2 YDEGEE. The CDR3 is 17 residues long. Trimming pared 3 bases from V and 3 bases from J, leaving 19 bases between. This chain's CDR3 is CASSSRAGTQFYNEQFF. The CDR3 DNA reads TGTGCCAGCAGCTCGCGAGCGGGGACACAATTCTACAATGAGCAGTTCTTC. The full variable domain, rest sourced from reference TRBV5-8 and TRBJ2-1, is EAGVTQSPTHLIKTRGQQATLRCSPISGHTSVYWYQQALGLGLQFLLWYDEGEERNRGNFPPRFSGRQFPNYSSELNVNALELEDSALYLCASSSRAGTQFYNEQFFGPGTRLTVL.

The chain joins TRBV30 to TRBJ1-2, with D perhaps TRBD1 (5 bases). Trimming stripped 0 bases from V and 0 bases from J, with 8 bases between. The CDR3 runs 14 residues. Germline CDR1 is GTSNPN and CDR2 is SVGIG (reference sequence). CDR3 protein: CAWSVRQTNYGYTF. The DNA of the CDR3 is TGTGCCTGGAGTGTACGACAGACTAACTATGGCTACACCTTC.

This clone is a singleton in its sample. The chain links TRBV19 to TRBJ1-5; 7 positions agree with TRBD1. The V gene end was trimmed by 0 bases and the J gene end by 6 bases; junction bases not matched to a gene: 5. The germline V gene encodes CDR1 LNHDA and CDR2 SQIVND (reference sequence). CDR3 size: 15 residues. In DNA, the CDR3 is TGTGCCAGTAGTATAGATCACAGGGGATCTCAGCCCCAGCATTTT. Its translation: CASSIDHRGSQPQHF.

The chain carries TRBV24-1 and TRBJ2-1; D possibly corresponds to TRBD2 (5 bases). Trimming took 0 bases from V and 12 from J, leaving 8 bases between them. The CDR3 has 12 residues. The germline V gene encodes CDR1 KGHDR and CDR2 SFDVKD. The CDR3 sequence: CATSDLTGLQFF. In DNA form, the CDR3 reads TGTGCCACCAGTGATTTGACGGGGTTGCAGTTCTTC.

The chain links TRBV10-2 to TRBJ2-5; 7 bases fit TRBD1. Germline loops: CDR1 WSHSY, CDR2 SAAADI. The junction had 10 bases not matched to a gene; V was cut back by 6 bases and J by 3 bases. This CDR3 region has 15 residues. This CDR3 is CASRDGTAIEETQYF. The CDR3 DNA reads as TGCGCCAGCAGAGATGGGACAGCAATTGAAGAGACCCAGTACTTC.

V usage is TRBV24-1 and J usage is TRBJ2-2; no clear D gene. The V gene lost 3 bases and the J gene lost 7 bases, with 11 bases spanning the gap. Germline V gene sequence: CDR1 KGHDR, CDR2 SFDVKD. The length of the CDR3 is 14 residues. The CDR3 loop reads CATSDPVSIGELFF. The CDR3 region has the DNA TGTGCCACCAGTGATCCCGTGAGCATCGGGGAGCTGTTTTTT.

This clone was seen only once. The rearrangement joins TRBV5-1 to TRBJ2-3, with 8 bases aligning to TRBD2. CDR3 length: 18 residues. V was clipped by 0 bases and J by 2 bases; unmatched bases: 11. Germline CDR1 and CDR2: SGHRS and YFSETQ. CDR3 region: CASSLEPPTSGYTDTQYF. CDR3 bases: TGCGCCAGCAGCTTGGAGCCCCCCACTAGCGGTTACACAGATACGCAGTATTTT.